Presented here are 19 T cell receptor beta chains from one specimen sequenced in a study of blood T cells in healthy people across ages. Together with a sample-barcoded 5' primer, a J-beta primer mix was included in a second PCR lasting about 7 to 11 cycles. TCRdb reprocessed the 5' RACE reads via MiXCR and lists one record per CDR3 protein. The profile shows 1.5 million to 2 million distinct CDR3 sequences, about 30% of them singletons. The sequenced sample consisted of blood. Source of these receptors: a woman aged 25 to 39 in good health.

This clonotype turned up a few times. The genes are TRBV7-2 and TRBJ1-1, with 7 bases fitting TRBD1. V dropped 1 base and J dropped 5; count of bases not matched to a gene: 7. CDR3 size: 15 residues. Germline assignment: CDR1 SGHTA and CDR2 FQGNSA. CDR3 protein: CASSLETGRRTEAFF. CDR3 DNA: TGTGCCAGCAGCTTAGAGACAGGGAGACGGACTGAAGCTTTCTTT.

This rearrangement joins TRBV29-1 to TRBJ1-2; D is perhaps TRBD1 (5 bases). V lost 8 bases, J lost 7 bases, and 14 bases lay in between. The CDR3 is 11 amino acids. Germline CDR1 reads SQVTM; CDR2 reads ANQGSEA. The CDR3 is CSIIWGSGYTF. As DNA, the CDR3 is TGCAGCATTATTTGGGGCTCTGGCTACACCTTC.

Turning to this clonotype: At one end, the junction sequence differs from germline, possibly due to a read error. The V gene is TRBV18, the J gene TRBJ2-1; possibly TRBD2 for D (6 bases). The end of the DNA is better explained by TRBJ2-7, so the J call may be wrong. This CDR3 comprises 15 residues. Germline lookup yields CDR1 KGHSH and CDR2 LQKENI. CDR3 region: CAGSPPSSAGNEQYF. The CDR3 DNA reads TGTGCCGGCTCACCACCGTCTAGCGCCGGGAATGAGCAGTACTTC.

The CDR3 bases are TGTGCCAGCGGAGAGACGAGGGAAAAACTGTTTTTT. Translated, it gives CASGETREKLFF. V is TRBV3-1 and J is TRBJ1-4; D not certain. Trimming stripped 8 bases from V and 8 bases from J, with 12 bases between. The CDR3 is 12 amino acids. Per the germline V gene, CDR1 is LGHDT and CDR2 is YNNKEL (reference sequence).

This clonotype turned up a few times. The rearrangement uses TRBV3-1 and TRBJ2-5; D remains ambiguous. V shed 4 bases and J shed 4 bases, with 16 bases lying between them. The CDR3 totals 15 residues. Germline loops: CDR1 LGHDT, CDR2 YNNKEL (reference sequence). This CDR3 is CASSPPETLGETQYF. The CDR3 coding sequence is TGTGCCAGCAGCCCCCCGGAGACGTTGGGAGAGACCCAGTACTTC.

The genes are TRBV2 and TRBJ2-3; 10 nucleotides line up with TRBD1. The CDR3 covers 15 residues. The J segment lost 1 base and the V segment lost 6 bases, leaving 4 bases of the junction unmatched. The germline V gene has CDR1 SNHLY and CDR2 FYNNEI. The CDR3 is CASRPGTGGTDTQYF. The CDR3 DNA sequence: TGTGCCAGCAGACCCGGGACAGGGGGCACAGATACGCAGTATTTT.

This clonotype turned up a few times. Relative to the germline gene, one junction end is altered; a read error may explain this. The chain joins TRBV6-1 to TRBJ1-5; D gene unclear. CDR3 length: 16 residues. Germline assignment: CDR1 MNHNS and CDR2 SASEGT. Written as DNA, the CDR3 is TGTGTCAGCAGTGAAGCTCGGGGATATAGCAATCAGCCCCAGCATTTT. It yields the protein CVSSEARGYSNQPQHF.

This clonotype has just a few counts. One end of the junction fails to match germline, which may point to a read error. The chain carries TRBV7-2 and TRBJ2-1; TRBD2 aligns across 13 bases. This CDR3 is built from 15 residues. Germline loops: CDR1 SGHTA, CDR2 FQGNSA. The CDR3 coding sequence is TGTGCCAACAGCAAGGGACTAGCGGGACCCAATGAGCAGTTCTTC. This sequence encodes CANSKGLAGPNEQFF.

This clonotype was recorded many times. The V gene is TRBV20-1, the J gene TRBJ2-5; tentatively, D is TRBD2 (5 bases). This CDR3 has 12 amino acids. The germline V gene encodes CDR1 DFQATT and CDR2 SNEGSKA (reference sequence). Trimming shortened V by 3 bases and J by 3 bases, and 8 bases separated the two germline ends. The CDR3 here is CSARIGEETQYF. CDR3 nucleotides: TGCAGTGCTAGGATCGGGGAAGAGACCCAGTACTTC.

This clonotype came up many times. The rearrangement uses TRBV6-6 and TRBJ2-1, with D perhaps TRBD2 (5 bases). The CDR3 sequence is 12 residues long. Trimming left V 0 bases short and J 8 bases short, with 5 bases between. Germline V CDR1 and CDR2: MNHNY, SVGAGI (reference sequence). The CDR3 region has the DNA TGTGCCAGCAGTTACTCCGGGGATGAGCAGTTCTTC. This encodes CASSYSGDEQFF.

The chain recombines TRBV7-9 with TRBJ2-7, with D possibly being TRBD2 (6 bases). Germline loops: CDR1 SEHNR, CDR2 FQNEAQ (reference sequence). V was cut by 5 bases and J by 0 bases, with 14 bases left in between. The CDR3 covers 15 residues. CDR3 region: CASSPAGGGSYEQYF. The CDR3 nucleotides are TGTGCCAGCAGCCCGGCCGGGGGAGGCTCCTACGAGCAGTACTTC.

This clonotype showed up many times. The rearrangement uses TRBV10-3 and TRBJ2-7; the D gene is possibly TRBD1 (5 bases). The ends were cut back, 3 bases at V and 7 bases at J, with 16 bases in the middle. The CDR3 is 14 residues long. Germline CDR1 is ENHRY and CDR2 is SYGVKD. CDR3 coding DNA: TGTGCCATCAGTGATCCAGGGCGTTCCGAGGAGCAGTACTTC. This codes for CAISDPGRSEEQYF.

The chain carries TRBV10-2 and TRBJ2-3; tentatively, D is TRBD1 (5 bases). Germline V gives CDR1 WSHSY, CDR2 SAAADI. The V end lost 4 bases, the J end lost 3 bases, and 11 bases lay between the germline ends. CDR3 length: 14 amino acids. CDR3 nucleotide sequence: TGCGCCAGCAGTGCTGGGGCGGAGACAGATACGCAGTATTTT. It specifies CASSAGAETDTQYF.

This clonotype was counted only a few times. The chain employs TRBV7-2 and TRBJ2-1; 11 bases are a match to TRBD2. The germline CDR1 and CDR2 sequences are SGHTA and FQGNSA. The CDR3 loop spans 17 amino acids. The V and J ends lost 6 bases and 2 bases, in that order; junction bases with no gene match: 9. For the CDR3, the DNA is TGTGCCAGCAGGGACCTTAGCGGGAGGGTCACCTACAATGAGCAGTTCTTC. It specifies CASRDLSGRVTYNEQFF.

The V gene is TRBV15, the J gene TRBJ2-3, with D perhaps TRBD2 (6 bases). The germline CDR1 and CDR2 sequences are LNHNV and YYDKDF (reference sequence). V lost 6 bases to trimming and J lost 5 bases, with 9 bases between them. CDR3 length: 12 amino acids. The CDR3 DNA reads TGTGCCACCAGTAAGACTAGAGATACGCAGTATTTT. Protein product: CATSKTRDTQYF.

The chain carries TRBV20-1 and TRBJ2-1, with 8 bases fitting TRBD2. V trimming: 3 bases; J trimming: 4 bases; junction bases outside the gene matches: 20. Germline V gives CDR1 DFQATT, CDR2 SNEGSKA (reference sequence). The CDR3 contains 19 residues. The CDR3 reads CSASAGGKVGPLFYNEQFF. CDR3 nucleotide sequence: TGCAGTGCTAGTGCGGGGGGCAAAGTGGGTCCACTTTTTTACAATGAGCAGTTCTTC.

The chain has TRBV25-1 and TRBJ2-1; 11 bases fit TRBD2. CDR1 is MGHDK, CDR2 SYGVNS, per germline. This CDR3 contains 15 residues. V lost 6 bases to trimming and J lost 6 bases; unmatched junction nucleotides: 7. The CDR3 loop reads CASSYSGGAFNEQFF. The CDR3 DNA sequence: TGTGCCAGCAGCTATAGCGGGGGGGCTTTCAATGAGCAGTTCTTC.

A few counts support this clonotype. DNA for the CDR3: TGTGCCAGCAGCTCAGGACAGGGGGCATTCCAGCCCCAGCATTTT. Amino acids: CASSSGQGAFQPQHF. The rearrangement joins TRBV7-2 to TRBJ1-5; 11 nucleotides match TRBD1. CDR3 length: 15 residues. V was pared by 4 bases and J by 7 bases, with 6 bases of the junction left unmatched. Germline loops: CDR1 SGHTA, CDR2 FQGNSA.

This clonotype was counted only a few times. This chain connects TRBV6-5 to TRBJ1-4, with TRBD1 matching 7 bases. The CDR3 loop spans 16 amino acids. Germline trimming cut 0 bases from V and 6 bases from J; bases unmatched to any gene: 7. CDR1 and CDR2 from the germline V gene are MNHEY and SVGAGI. The CDR3 reads CASSYSTGTEHEKLFF. The CDR3 DNA sequence: TGTGCCAGCAGTTACTCGACCGGGACAGAGCATGAAAAACTGTTTTTT.